The present T cell receptor beta chain was sequenced within a study of blood T cell repertoires in COVID-19. Study information: Material from acute and convalescent COVID-19 was sourced from the United States, Italy and Spain.

Original processing methods: Nucleated cell counts were estimated from reference gene primer amplification. This table comes from immunoSEQ multiplex PCR, and its TCRdb copy is limited to in-frame clones, with some not included. V and J calls and clone size are copied from that table; D and trimming were computed from the DNA. The repertoire holds under 200,000 clones, with approximately 86% as singletons. This CDR3 has 18 amino acids. V lost 5 bases to trimming and J lost 5 bases; unmatched junction nucleotides: 12. Germline assignment: CDR1 SGHTA and CDR2 FQGNSA. Seattle enrolled patients during active infection and tracked them longitudinally.

The sample taken for sequencing was peripheral blood. This chain links TRBV7-2 with TRBJ2-3, with TRBD2 matching 14 bases. This TCR derives from an elderly woman with COVID-19, enrolled during active disease. The CDR3 reads CASSPRGTSGRREDTQYF. The CDR3 DNA sequence: TGTGCCAGCAGCCCGAGGGGGACTAGCGGGAGACGGGAAGATACGCAGTATTTT.